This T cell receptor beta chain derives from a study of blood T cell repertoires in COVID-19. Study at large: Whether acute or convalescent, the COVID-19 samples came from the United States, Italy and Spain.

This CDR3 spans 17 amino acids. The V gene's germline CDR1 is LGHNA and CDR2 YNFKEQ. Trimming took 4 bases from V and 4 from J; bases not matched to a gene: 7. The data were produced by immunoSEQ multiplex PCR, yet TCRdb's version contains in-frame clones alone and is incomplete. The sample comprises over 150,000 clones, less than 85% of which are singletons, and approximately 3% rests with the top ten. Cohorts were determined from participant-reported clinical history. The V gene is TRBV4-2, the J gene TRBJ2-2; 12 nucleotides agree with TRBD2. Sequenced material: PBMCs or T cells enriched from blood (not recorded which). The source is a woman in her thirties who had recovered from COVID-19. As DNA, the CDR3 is TGTGCCAGCAGCCTTGTCGGACTAGCGGGGCGCACCGGGGAGCTGTTTTTT. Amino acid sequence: CASSLVGLAGRTGELFF.